The rows below give T cell receptor beta chains drawn from one sample of a study of blood T cell repertoires in COVID-19. Here immunoSEQ multiplex PCR was the method, and the copy in TCRdb shows in-frame clones only, minus some. There are over 250,000 clones in the sample; about 82% occur only once, and approximately 5.1% lies in the top ten. The sequenced sample consisted of peripheral blood. These receptors were taken from a man between 50 and 59 years old with active or convalescent COVID-19. CDR3s include the opening cysteine and the closing phenylalanine or tryptophan. The order of the fields is CDR3 DNA, CDR3 protein, clone size, V gene, CDR3 length, D gene, J gene. A D gene is named only where the DNA matches it firmly. Expanded clones get a size class; other rows say once, few or many, or leave the size out.

TGCGCCAGCAGCCAAGAGTCCCTGGCAAGCTCTGGAAACACCATATATTTT,CASSQESLASSGNTIYF,-,TRBV4-1,17,-,TRBJ1-3
TGTGCTAGCAGCTCGGCGGGGGGGAGCAACGGGGAGCTGTTTTTT,CASSSAGGSNGELFF,-,TRBV7-7,15,TRBD2,TRBJ2-2
TGTGCCAGCAGTCTAAGTTACGAGCAGTACTTC,CASSLSYEQYF,few,TRBV2,11,-,TRBJ2-7
TGTGCCAGCAGCCAAGGTTCAGCGGGAGCCTTAGTAGCCAAAAACATTCAGTACTTC,CASSQGSAGALVAKNIQYF,-,TRBV3-1/TRBV3-2,19,TRBD2,TRBJ2-4
TGCAGCGTTGAAATGGTGGGAGCTTCCTACAATGAGCAGTTCTTC,CSVEMVGASYNEQFF,-,TRBV29-1,15,-,TRBJ2-1
TGTGCCAGCAGTTTATTTGAGGAGACCCAGTACTTC,CASSLFEETQYF,-,TRBV27,12,-,TRBJ2-5
TGTGCCAGCAGCTTTGAGGGTTCGGCTAATGAAAAACTGTTTTTT,CASSFEGSANEKLFF,-,TRBV5-5,15,-,TRBJ1-4
TGCGCCAGCAGCCAAGTCAACTTGGTTAGCACAGATACGCAGTATTTT,CASSQVNLVSTDTQYF,-,TRBV4-1,16,-,TRBJ2-3
TGTGCCAGCAGTGAGCGGGCGGGGGACTACGAGCAGTACTTC,CASSERAGDYEQYF,-,TRBV25-1,14,TRBD2,TRBJ2-7
TGTGCCAGCAGCGTAGCTCGACTAGCGGCTCAAGAGACCCAGTACTTC,CASSVARLAAQETQYF,once,TRBV9,16,TRBD2,TRBJ2-5
TGTGCCAGCAGCTTAAATCCGACTAGGGAGACCGGGGAGCTGTTTTTT,CASSLNPTRETGELFF,-,TRBV7-3,16,-,TRBJ2-2
TGTGCCAGCAGCCAAGATCCTCTGAGCACAGATACGCAGTATTTT,CASSQDPLSTDTQYF,-,TRBV3-1/TRBV3-2,15,-,TRBJ2-3
TGTGCCAGCAGTTTAGCCACAAACACTGAAGCTTTCTTT,CASSLATNTEAFF,-,TRBV12-3/TRBV12-4,13,-,TRBJ1-1
TGCGCCAGCAGTGAGTCGGGGCCAGAGACCCAGTACTTC,CASSESGPETQYF,-,TRBV10-1,13,-,TRBJ2-5
TGTGCCAGCAGCTCCCCTGGGGGGGCGGGGAAAGCAACCTACGAGCAGTACTTC,CASSSPGGAGKATYEQYF,-,TRBV11-2,18,-,TRBJ2-7
TGTGCCAGCAGTTACTCGCGAGGGACTTCCCCTGAAGCCTATGTTCAGCCCCAGCATTTT,CASSYSRGTSPEAYVQPQHF,-,TRBV6-2/TRBV6-3,20,-,TRBJ1-5
TGTGCCAGCAGTTTGGGGGCCGGACAGAACAATGAAAAACTGTTTTTT,CASSLGAGQNNEKLFF,-,TRBV7-2,16,-,TRBJ1-4
TGTGCCAGCAGCTTCCCAGGGGGAAACACCATATATTTT,CASSFPGGNTIYF,-,TRBV9,13,-,TRBJ1-3
TGTGCCAGCAGTGACACAGGGATGTCTATTGAAGCTTTCTTT,CASSDTGMSIEAFF,once,TRBV6-1,14,-,TRBJ1-1
TGTGCCAGCAGAAGTAGTGGCACTGAAGCTTTCTTT,CASRSSGTEAFF,-,TRBV6-5,12,-,TRBJ1-1
TGTGCCACCAGCACCGGACAGCCTAATGAAAAACTGTTTTTT,CATSTGQPNEKLFF,-,TRBV15,14,-,TRBJ1-4
TGCGCCAGCAGCCTGACAAGGGGAACTGAAAAACTGTTTTTT,CASSLTRGTEKLFF,-,TRBV5-1,14,-,TRBJ1-4
TGTGCCACCAGTGGACTGTTAACCGGGGAGCTGTTTTTT,CATSGLLTGELFF,-,TRBV24-1,13,-,TRBJ2-2
TGTGCCAGCAGACCTCTCCGGGAGAACTGGGAGACCCAGTACTTC,CASRPLRENWETQYF,-,TRBV6-4,15,-,TRBJ2-5
TGTGCCAGCAGTGATATGGGGCATTCACCCCTCCACTTT,CASSDMGHSPLHF,-,TRBV2,13,-,TRBJ1-6
TGTGCCAGCAGCCCGGCTCGGGCGGGGGGGCAGTTCTTC,CASSPARAGGQFF,-,TRBV7-3,13,TRBD2,TRBJ2-1
TGTGCCAGTAGTATATCCCCGGGACAGGGTAGGCAGCCCCAGCATTTT,CASSISPGQGRQPQHF,-,TRBV19,16,TRBD1,TRBJ1-5
TGCGCCAGCAACATAGCGAATACCTACAATGAGCAGTTCTTC,CASNIANTYNEQFF,-,TRBV5-1,14,-,TRBJ2-1
TGTGCTAGTGGTTTGGTACGTCGGGTAGGTGAGCAGTTCTTC,CASGLVRRVGEQFF,-,TRBV12-5,14,-,TRBJ2-1
TGTGCCACCAGCAGCCGGGGAGCGCTTGGCTATGGCTACACCTTC,CATSSRGALGYGYTF,-,TRBV15,15,-,TRBJ1-2
TGCGCCAGCAGCCAAGAAGAATCACTAGCGGTCTACAATGAGCAGTTCTTC,CASSQEESLAVYNEQFF,-,TRBV4-1,17,TRBD2,TRBJ2-1
TGTGCCAGCAGCTTAGGATGGGACAGATGGAATTCACCCCTCCACTTT,CASSLGWDRWNSPLHF,-,TRBV11-1,16,TRBD1,TRBJ1-6
TGTGCCAGCAGGGAATCGCGGGAAAACACCATATATTTT,CASRESRENTIYF,-,TRBV7-9,13,-,TRBJ1-3
TGTGCCAGCAGTTACTCGAGGCCTAGCGGACCACTCTACGAGCAGTACTTC,CASSYSRPSGPLYEQYF,-,TRBV6-2/TRBV6-3,17,TRBD2,TRBJ2-7
TGTGCCATCATACCATCCCAGGTCTCCACAGATACGCAGTATTTT,CAIIPSQVSTDTQYF,once,TRBV6-5,15,-,TRBJ2-3
TGCGCCAGCAGCACCCGGACAGGGGGCGATTCACCCCTCCACTTT,CASSTRTGGDSPLHF,-,TRBV5-1,15,TRBD1,TRBJ1-6
TGTGCCAGCAGCGCGGGACAGACCCAAGAGACCCAGTACTTC,CASSAGQTQETQYF,once,TRBV5-4,14,-,TRBJ2-5
TGTGCCAGCAGTTACTCGAGGGGGGGCCGCGAGCAGTACTTC,CASSYSRGGREQYF,-,TRBV6-5,14,-,TRBJ2-7
TGTGCCAGCAGTCGGACAGGGGCATCCTACGAGCAGTACTTC,CASSRTGASYEQYF,-,TRBV27,14,TRBD1,TRBJ2-7
TGTGCCAGCAGCCTACAGGGCGATGAAGCTTTCTTT,CASSLQGDEAFF,-,TRBV6-6,12,-,TRBJ1-1